A single sample is the source of the 20 T cell receptor beta chains below, sequenced in a study of T cells in lung cancer brain metastases. The table came from immunoSEQ multiplex PCR; TCRdb's copy has only in-frame clones and leaves some out. This sample yields about 5,000 clones, of which approximately 91% are seen a single time; less than 5% belongs to the top ten. The sequenced sample consisted of tumor tissue from the primary lung tumor. The receptors derive from a man aged 65 to 79 with non-small cell lung cancer.

DNA of the CDR3: TGTGCTAGTGGTTTGTACGGGAATGAAAAACTGTTTTTT. Residues: CASGLYGNEKLFF. The chain has TRBV12-5 and TRBJ1-4, with D hard to call. The germline CDR1 and CDR2 sequences are LGHNT and FRNRAP. The V gene lost 2 bases and the J gene lost 5 bases, with 6 bases spanning the gap. This CDR3 is built from 13 residues.

The chain carries TRBV21-1 and TRBJ2-3; TRBD2 reflects the table's D call only, with no check against the DNA. TRBV21-1 is a pseudogene. The CDR3 sequence is 13 residues long. The CDR3 sequence: CASSKTSRDTQYF. In DNA form, the CDR3 reads TGTGCCAGCAGCAAAACTAGTAGAGATACGCAGTATTTT.

Notes on this clone: The junction departs from germline at one end; a sequencing error may be responsible. This same CDR3 is encoded by further DNA sequences in the sample. The chain has TRBV7-9 and TRBJ1-2; maybe TRBD1 (5 bases). The CDR3 has 13 residues. Germline V gene lookup returns CDR1 SEHNR and CDR2 FQNEAQ (reference sequence). Written as DNA, the CDR3 is TGTGCTAGCAGCTACCCGGGGGACTATGGCTACACCTTC. Translating it yields CASSYPGDYGYTF.

CDR3 coding DNA: TGTGCCTGGAGTAGGGGGCAGGTCCGTCGGCCCCAGCATTTT. Protein sequence: CAWSRGQVRRPQHF. The chain carries TRBV30 and TRBJ1-5, with 7 bases matching TRBD1. V gave up 2 bases and J gave up 9 bases; unmatched junction bases: 10. Per germline, CDR1 GTSNPN and CDR2 SVGIG (reference sequence). The CDR3 runs to 14 residues.

This sequence joins TRBV6-5 and TRBJ1-1; perhaps TRBD1 as D (5 bases). The CDR3 extends over 13 amino acids. Between the trimmed V and J ends, which lost 4 bases and 1 base, there was a span of 7 bases. Germline CDR1 MNHEY, CDR2 SVGAGI. In nucleotides, the CDR3 is TGTGCCAGCAGTTCAGGGCGGAACACTGAAGCTTTCTTT. It yields the protein CASSSGRNTEAFF.

V gene TRBV18 combines with J gene TRBJ2-3; no clear D gene. Germline CDR1 and CDR2: KGHSH and LQKENI. The CDR3 contains 11 residues. V was trimmed by 4 bases and J by 2 bases, leaving 1 base between them. This chain's CDR3 is CASSHTDTQYF. The CDR3, as DNA: TGTGCCAGCTCACACACAGATACGCAGTATTTT.

On this clone itself: It is likely a read error, because the conserved phenylalanine at the end of the CDR3 is missing. No DNA is shown, since the ends of the CDR3 on it are uncertain; the CDR3 is the one TCRdb lists. This sequence joins TRBV29-1 and TRBJ1-1; the table's D call TRBD1 went unverified against the DNA. CDR1 and CDR2 (germline): SQVTM, ANQGSEA. Including both end residues, the CDR3 is 12 amino acids long. This chain's CDR3 is CSVEGRATPFTI.

This chain connects TRBV11-2 to TRBJ2-7; D is unresolved. Per the germline V gene, CDR1 is SGHAT and CDR2 is FQNNGV. The germline V and J ends were trimmed by 5 bases and 6 bases, with 8 bases remaining between them. This CDR3 spans 11 amino acids. The CDR3 loop reads CASSALTEQYF. In nucleotides, the CDR3 is TGTGCCAGCAGCGCCCTGACCGAGCAGTACTTC.

The rearrangement uses TRBV10-3 and TRBJ2-1; 10 nucleotides line up with TRBD1. The V segment lost 3 bases and the J segment 8 bases; nucleotides outside the gene matches: 4. Germline CDR1 is ENHRY and CDR2 is SYGVKD. The CDR3 sequence is 14 residues long. In nucleotides, the CDR3 is TGTGCCATCAGTGAAGGGACAGGGGTCGATGAGCAGTTCTTC. It is translated as CAISEGTGVDEQFF.

In regard to this clone: At one boundary the junction diverges from the germline segment, which might be a read error. The chain's CDR3 is CASSLAGISHNEQFF. The CDR3 DNA follows: TGTGCCAGCAGTTTAGCTGGAATCTCCCACAATGAGCAGTTCTTC. This rearrangement joins TRBV7-8 to TRBJ2-1; D remains unclear. Germline CDR1 and CDR2: SGHVS and FQNEAQ. CDR3 size: 15 residues.

J is TRBJ2-1 and V is TRBV5-1, with D tentatively TRBD2 (5 bases). Trimming took off 1 base at V and 8 bases at J, with 22 bases between the two ends. The CDR3 consists of 17 residues. The germline gives CDR1 SGHRS, CDR2 YFSETQ. CDR3 in amino acids: CASSLMFRSATTHEQFF. DNA for the CDR3: TGCGCCAGCAGCTTGATGTTTAGGTCGGCGACTACCCATGAGCAGTTCTTC.

The V gene is TRBV7-9, the J gene TRBJ2-1; 11 positions match TRBD2. The CDR3 extends over 15 amino acids. V lost 3 bases and J lost 6; bases outside the gene matches: 4. CDR1 SEHNR and CDR2 FQNEAQ come from the germline V gene (reference sequence). In nucleotides, the CDR3 is TGTGCCAGCAGCTTTGGACTAGCGGGTATCAATGAGCAGTTCTTC. This translates into CASSFGLAGINEQFF.

This chain uses TRBV11-3 with TRBJ2-3; 7 bases are a match to TRBD2. This CDR3 has 14 residues. Germline CDR1 reads SGHNT; CDR2 reads YENEEA. The ends lost 4 bases at V and 5 bases at J; junction bases unmatched: 6. The DNA of the CDR3 is TGTGCCAGCAGCTCCCCTAGGGAGGGAGATACGCAGTATTTT. It codes for CASSSPREGDTQYF.

This clone was seen once. The chain recombines TRBV19 with TRBJ2-7; 8 positions agree with TRBD1. V shed 6 bases, J shed 6 bases, and the junction held 7 bases outside the gene matches. Germline V gene data show CDR1 as LNHDA and CDR2 as SQIVND (reference sequence). The CDR3 has 13 residues. The CDR3 loop reads CASSVDRASEQYF. The CDR3 coding sequence is TGTGCCAGTAGCGTGGACAGGGCGTCCGAGCAGTACTTC.

This chain joins TRBV5-6 and TRBJ1-5, with D possibly being TRBD1 (5 bases). In germline, CDR1 is SGHDT, CDR2 YYEEEE. The CDR3 consists of 16 residues. Deletions cut 1 base from V and 3 bases from J, with 14 bases between. CDR3 amino acids: CASSLLGEEINQPQHF. The CDR3, as DNA: TGTGCCAGCAGCTTGTTAGGGGAGGAGATCAATCAGCCCCAGCATTTT.

The rearrangement links TRBV15 to TRBJ2-2, with 7 positions matching TRBD1. Germline values: CDR1 LNHNV, CDR2 YYDKDF (reference sequence). CDR3 length: 21 residues. The V segment lost 1 base and the J segment 6 bases; nucleotides outside the gene matches: 23. CDR3 nucleotides: TGTGCCACCAGCAGAGCCAACACTCCGGGACAGATAACTAGGGGGTCCGGGGAGCTGTTTTTT. It codes for CATSRANTPGQITRGSGELFF.

Here the CDR3 DNA reads TGTGCCAGCAGTGAGGGACAGGGAGCATATGGCTACACCTTC. It encodes CASSEGQGAYGYTF. The V gene is TRBV6-1, the J gene TRBJ1-2; TRBD1 matches 9 bases. The ends lost 3 bases at V and 5 bases at J; junction bases unmatched: 4. The CDR3 loop spans 14 amino acids. Germline CDR1 is MNHNS and CDR2 is SASEGT.

A single count supports this clone. The genes are TRBV6-1 and TRBJ1-2; unclear D gene. V was clipped by 2 bases and J by 5 bases, with 9 bases between them. Germline CDR1 is MNHNS and CDR2 is SASEGT. This CDR3 is 13 amino acids long. The CDR3: CASSENGVYGYTF. As DNA, the CDR3 is TGTGCCAGCAGTGAAAATGGAGTGTATGGCTACACCTTC.

The chain carries TRBV6-5 and TRBJ1-2, with 9 positions matching TRBD1. CDR3 length: 14 amino acids. Germline CDR1 is MNHEY and CDR2 is SVGAGI. V shed 5 bases and J 6 bases; nucleotides not matched to a gene: 7. DNA of the CDR3: TGTGCCAGCAGTCGACAGGGGGGTGGAGATGGCTACACCTTC. This gives the protein CASSRQGGGDGYTF.

The rearrangement links TRBV6-5 to TRBJ2-7; 9 nucleotides align to TRBD1. This CDR3 is 15 amino acids long. Germline assignment: CDR1 MNHEY and CDR2 SVGAGI. V shed 7 bases and J 0 bases; nucleotides not matched to a gene: 7. The CDR3, as DNA: TGTGCCAGCACCGAGAGGACAGGGGACTCCTACGAGCAGTACTTC. Encoded protein: CASTERTGDSYEQYF.